This TCR beta chain was identified in a study of OX40 agonist ivuxolimab in advanced cancers. Study results and caveats: Near-lowest levels of clonal expansion characterized partial responders at 0.1-3.0 mg/kg. Dose levels from 0.1 to 3.0 mg/kg saw CD4+ and CD8+ blood T cells expand clonally by week 6. It was not determined which antigens were specifically recognized by the peripheral T cells that had undergone clonal expansion. Averaged across samples, CD8+ T cells carried more expanded clones than CD4+ did.

The table came from immunoSEQ multiplex PCR; TCRdb's copy has only in-frame clones and leaves some out. Of tens of thousands of clones listed, 85% to 90% were seen once; the top ten hold 35% to 40%. CDR1 and CDR2 from the germline V gene are SSHAT and FNYEAQ (reference sequence). CDR3 length: 16 residues. V was shortened by 5 bases and J by 5 bases, with 19 bases between the two germline ends. A remark on this clone: Its matching antigen is unknown.

This TCR was sampled from an adult with an advanced solid tumor such as melanoma, head and neck, liver or kidney cancer. The chain joins TRBV7-7 to TRBJ2-1; TRBD1 might be the D (6 bases). This specimen was CD4+ or CD8+ T cells sorted from blood, taken in a trial of the OX40 agonist ivuxolimab. CDR3 coding DNA: TGTGCCAGCAGCCCGGACTTACCCTACAGGGACAATGAGCAGTTCTTC. This codes for CASSPDLPYRDNEQFF.